These 17 T cell receptor beta chains originate from one sample sequenced in a study of T cell changes during pregnancy in multiple sclerosis. Here immunoSEQ multiplex PCR was the method, and the copy in TCRdb shows in-frame clones only, minus some. Here the sample spans tens of thousands of clones, just over 90% being singletons. The sample was CD4+ T cells from peripheral blood mononuclear cells, taken before pregnancy. The receptors were gathered from a female donor with multiple sclerosis, enrolled in a pregnancy study.

This clone was observed a single time. The gene calls are TRBV7-3 and TRBJ2-1, with 9 nucleotides matching TRBD2. Germline CDR1 reads SGHTA; CDR2 reads FQGTGA. Losses at the gene ends were 3 bases for V and 0 bases for J; bases not matched to a gene: 3. The CDR3 spans 16 residues. The CDR3 bases are TGTGCCAGCAGCTTTCTAGCGGGGAGCTCCTACAATGAGCAGTTCTTC. Its translation: CASSFLAGSSYNEQFF.

The rearrangement uses TRBV4-1 and TRBJ1-5; 7 positions agree with TRBD1. The CDR3 length is 15 residues. In germline, CDR1 is MGHRA, CDR2 YSYEKL. V dropped 1 base and J dropped 7; count of bases not matched to a gene: 7. The DNA of the CDR3 is TGCGCCAGCAGCCAAGGTTCGACAGGGAAGCAGCCCCAGCATTTT. This translates into CASSQGSTGKQPQHF.

This sequence joins TRBV11-3 and TRBJ2-3, with a possible D match to TRBD2 (5 bases). Per the germline V gene, CDR1 is SGHNT and CDR2 is YENEEA. The CDR3 has 14 residues. V was shortened by 0 bases and J by 8 bases, with 12 bases between the two germline ends. The CDR3 loop is CASSLEGDRGTQYF. For the CDR3, the DNA is TGTGCCAGCAGCTTAGAAGGCGACCGGGGTACGCAGTATTTT.

The J gene is TRBJ1-3, the V gene TRBV6-1, with D hard to call. Trimming pared 11 bases from V and 7 bases from J, leaving 12 bases between. Germline lookup yields CDR1 MNHNS and CDR2 SASEGT. This CDR3 is built from 11 residues. The CDR3 DNA follows: TGTGCCTCACAGTGGGCCAACACCATATATTTT. This gives the protein CASQWANTIYF.

V and J are TRBV2 and TRBJ1-2, with TRBD1 as a possible D gene (6 bases). Germline V lookup: CDR1 SNHLY, CDR2 FYNNEI. The V end was cut by 8 bases, the J end by 4 bases, with 14 bases between. The CDR3 spans 13 residues. CDR3 sequence reads: CASGLDSLYGYTF. CDR3 bases: TGTGCCAGCGGGCTGGACAGCCTCTATGGCTACACCTTC.

Of note for this clone: A read error may produce the germline difference seen at one junction end. The chain employs TRBV6-1 and TRBJ1-4; 9 positions match TRBD1. Germline assignment: CDR1 MNHNS and CDR2 SASEGT. The CDR3 is 11 residues long. The CDR3 sequence is CASRGTGWCVF. The CDR3 DNA is TGTGCCAGCAGGGGGACAGGGTGGTGTGTTTTT.

The V call is TRBV6-1, the J call TRBJ2-1, with D hard to call. The CDR3 is made up of 12 amino acids. Trimming left V 2 bases short and J 6 bases short, with 5 bases between. Germline assignment: CDR1 MNHNS and CDR2 SASEGT. CDR3 sequence: CASSESGNEQFF. The CDR3 DNA reads as TGTGCCAGCAGTGAATCGGGCAATGAGCAGTTCTTC.

The CDR3 reads CASRGLAGLGNEQFF. CDR3 in DNA: TGTGCCAGCAGGGGTCTAGCGGGGCTGGGCAATGAGCAGTTCTTC. The chain employs TRBV6-1 and TRBJ2-1; 9 bases are shared with TRBD2. Germline loops: CDR1 MNHNS, CDR2 SASEGT. The CDR3 is made up of 15 amino acids. J was trimmed by 6 bases and V by 6 bases; bases with no gene match: 9.

This clone was seen just once. The chain employs TRBV5-4 and TRBJ2-5; no firm D call. The V and J ends lost 1 base and 2 bases respectively, with 3 bases between them. The CDR3 contains 12 residues. Per germline, CDR1 SGHNT and CDR2 YYREEE (reference sequence). The CDR3 region has the DNA TGTGCCAGCAGCTTGCTGCAAGAGACCCAGTACTTC. Translating gives CASSLLQETQYF.

The V gene is TRBV13, the J gene TRBJ2-6; D might be TRBD1 (5 bases). The CDR3 loop spans 15 amino acids. Trimming removed 5 bases from V and 2 bases from J, with 10 bases in between. The germline gives CDR1 PRHDT, CDR2 FYEKMQ (reference sequence). CDR3 DNA sequence: TGTGCCAGCAGCGTCGGACATGCTGGGGCCAACGTCCTGACTTTC. This sequence encodes CASSVGHAGANVLTF.

The chain combines TRBV19 with TRBJ2-5; 11 bases align to TRBD1. Trimming cost V 4 bases and J 4 bases; bases outside gene matches: 5. This CDR3 contains 15 residues. CDR1 and CDR2 from the germline V gene are LNHDA and SQIVND (reference sequence). CDR3 region: CASSRGQGAIETQYF. Written as DNA, the CDR3 is TGTGCCAGTAGTAGAGGACAGGGGGCTATAGAGACCCAGTACTTC.

This chain links TRBV7-3 with TRBJ2-4, with D possibly being TRBD2 (6 bases). Germline CDR1 reads SGHTA; CDR2 reads FQGTGA. This CDR3 comprises 16 residues. V was cut by 2 bases and J by 3 bases, with 14 bases left in between. CDR3 amino acids: CASSLLGGMGKNIQYF. DNA for the CDR3: TGTGCCAGCAGCTTATTAGGAGGGATGGGCAAAAACATTCAGTACTTC.

The chain is built from TRBV9 and TRBJ1-1; 9 positions match TRBD1. Per the germline V gene, CDR1 is SGDLS and CDR2 is YYNGEE. The V and J ends lost 3 bases and 11 bases, in that order; junction bases with no gene match: 2. The CDR3 sequence is 11 residues long. The CDR3 sequence is CASSGGQGAFF. The CDR3 DNA follows: TGTGCCAGCAGCGGCGGACAGGGGGCTTTCTTT.

The V call is TRBV2, the J call TRBJ1-5; 8 bases map to TRBD1. This CDR3 has 15 amino acids. The junction had 10 bases not matched to a gene; V was cut back by 5 bases and J by 7 bases. Germline V gene sequence: CDR1 SNHLY, CDR2 FYNNEI. For the CDR3, the DNA is TGTGCCAGCAGTAAGACCAGGGGGCTCGGCCAGCCCCAGCATTTT. It yields the protein CASSKTRGLGQPQHF.

V usage is TRBV21-1 and J usage is TRBJ1-5; the D segment call TRBD1 is taken from the table without a DNA check. TRBV21-1 is designated a pseudogene. The CDR3 length is 21 residues. Here the CDR3 reads CASSKGVGGQGESCSNQPQHF. As DNA, the CDR3 is TGTGCCAGCAGCAAAGGGGTTGGGGGACAGGGAGAATCCTGTAGCAATCAGCCCCAGCATTTT.

This chain links TRBV11-2 with TRBJ2-7; D is possibly TRBD1 (6 bases). The V gene's germline CDR1 is SGHAT and CDR2 FQNNGV. The CDR3 is 15 residues long. The V gene lost 3 bases and the J gene lost 0 bases, with 12 bases spanning the gap. The CDR3 bases are TGTGCCAGCAGCTTGCCGGGACATGGCTCCTACGAGCAGTACTTC. It specifies CASSLPGHGSYEQYF. Variable domain in full (rest from reference TRBV11-2 and TRBJ2-7): EAGVAQSPRYKIIEKRQSVAFWCNPISGHATLYWYQQILGQGPKLLIQFQNNGVVDDSQLPKDRFSAERLKGVDSTLKIQPAKLEDSAVYLCASSLPGHGSYEQYFGPGTRLTVT.

The chain couples TRBV30 to TRBJ2-7, with D perhaps matching TRBD2 (7 bases). CDR1 and CDR2 (germline): GTSNPN, SVGIG (reference sequence). The CDR3 totals 15 residues. Trimming pared 2 bases from V and 2 bases from J, leaving 16 bases between. DNA for the CDR3: TGTGCCTGGAGTTTGGGAGGGACAAATCCCTACGAGCAGTACTTC. Residues: CAWSLGGTNPYEQYF.